The next 32 T cell receptor beta chains were all read from a single sample in a study of blood T cell repertoires in COVID-19. Profiled with immunoSEQ multiplex PCR; TCRdb holds only in-frame clones, not every one. The table has over 250,000 clones, about 87% seen once; the top ten hold 2% to 2.5%. Sequenced sample: peripheral blood. These TCRs come from a woman aged 50 to 60 with acute or convalescent COVID-19.

V and J are TRBV11-3 and TRBJ2-2, with 8 bases fitting TRBD2. Trimming cost V 3 bases and J 5 bases; bases outside gene matches: 5. The germline CDR1 and CDR2 sequences are SGHNT and YENEEA. This CDR3 spans 15 amino acids. Here the CDR3 DNA reads TGTGCCAGCAGCTTGCTCGCGGGAGGAACCGGGGAGCTGTTTTTT. As protein: CASSLLAGGTGELFF. The variable domain in full, with the rest retrieved from reference TRBV11-3 and TRBJ2-2, is EAGVVQSPRYKIIEKKQPVAFWCNPISGHNTLYWYLQNLGQGPELLIRYENEEAVDDSQLPKDRFSAERLKGVDSTLKIQPAELGDSAVYLCASSLLAGGTGELFFGEGSRLTVL.

On this clone: Other nucleotide sequences from this sample produce the same CDR3. The J gene is TRBJ1-1, the V gene TRBV18, with no clear D. The CDR3 length is 13 residues. V lost 2 bases to trimming and J lost 2 bases, with 6 bases between them. CDR1 is KGHSH and CDR2 is LQKENI in the germline V gene. In DNA form, the CDR3 reads TGTGCCAGCTCACCAGCAGGAAACACTGAAGCTTTCTTT. It encodes CASSPAGNTEAFF.

This clone is a singleton in its sample. The V and J genes are TRBV18 and TRBJ1-1; D is perhaps TRBD1 (5 bases). Germline V gene sequence: CDR1 KGHSH, CDR2 LQKENI. V lost 5 bases and J lost 1, with 11 bases in between. CDR3 size: 14 residues. This CDR3 reads CASSDITGNTEAFF. CDR3 DNA: TGTGCCAGCTCAGACATTACAGGGAACACTGAAGCTTTCTTT.

The chain couples TRBV9 to TRBJ2-2; D is undetermined. Germline values: CDR1 SGDLS, CDR2 YYNGEE. Between the trimmed V and J ends, which lost 0 bases and 1 base, there was a span of 7 bases. The CDR3 consists of 15 residues. Written as DNA, the CDR3 is TGTGCCAGCAGCGTAGATCTGAGGAACACCGGGGAGCTGTTTTTT. Amino acids: CASSVDLRNTGELFF.

V usage is TRBV28 and J usage is TRBJ2-1; 14 nucleotides match TRBD2. This CDR3 spans 16 amino acids. Looked up from germline, CDR1 is MDHEN and CDR2 is SYDVKM. Losses at the gene ends were 4 bases for V and 14 bases for J; bases not matched to a gene: 13. The CDR3 DNA follows: TGTGCCAGCAGTTCCCAGGGACTAGCGGGAGTATATAGTAAGTTCTTC. It is translated as CASSSQGLAGVYSKFF.

The chain uses TRBV7-3 and TRBJ1-2; perhaps TRBD1 as D (5 bases). Germline CDR1 and CDR2: SGHTA and FQGTGA. The CDR3 spans 14 residues. V was trimmed by 0 bases and J by 7 bases, leaving 12 bases between them. CDR3: CASSLTREEGGYTF. Here the CDR3 DNA reads TGTGCCAGCAGCTTAACCAGGGAGGAGGGTGGCTACACCTTC. The whole variable domain, filled in from reference TRBV7-3 and TRBJ1-2, reads GAGVSQTPSNKVTEKGKYVELRCDPISGHTALYWYRQSLGQGPEFLIYFQGTGAADDSGLPNDRFFAVRPEGSVSTLKIQRTERGDSAVYLCASSLTREEGGYTFGSGTRLTVV.

The chain recombines TRBV15 with TRBJ2-7; 7 bases agree with TRBD1. V trimming: 3 bases; J trimming: 0 bases; junction bases outside the gene matches: 8. Germline V gene sequence: CDR1 LNHNV, CDR2 YYDKDF (reference sequence). This CDR3 is built from 16 residues. CDR3 bases: TGTGCCACCAGCAGCCCGGACAGGTTGGACTCCTACGAGCAGTACTTC. Translating gives CATSSPDRLDSYEQYF.

V gene TRBV5-1 combines with J gene TRBJ2-1; D is undetermined. V was pared by 2 bases and J by 5 bases, with 14 bases between. Germline V CDR1 and CDR2: SGHRS, YFSETQ. The CDR3 is 15 amino acids. The CDR3 loop is CASSFVLGTDNEQFF. The DNA of the CDR3 is TGCGCCAGCAGCTTCGTCCTAGGTACGGACAATGAGCAGTTCTTC.

This chain uses TRBV2 with TRBJ1-4; D may be TRBD1 (6 bases). Trimming took off 3 bases at V and 10 bases at J, with 9 bases between the two ends. CDR1 is SNHLY, CDR2 FYNNEI, per germline. The CDR3 runs 12 residues. For the CDR3, the DNA is TGTGCCAGCAGTGAGGGACAAGGAAAACTGTTTTTT. Translation gives CASSEGQGKLFF.

J is TRBJ2-6 and V is TRBV5-1, with a tentative D call TRBD1 (6 bases). CDR1 and CDR2 from the germline V gene are SGHRS and YFSETQ. V lost 0 bases and J lost 4, with 8 bases in between. CDR3 size: 15 residues. CDR3 bases: TGCGCCAGCAGCTTGGTGGGGGCCGGGGCCAACGTCCTGACTTTC. It encodes CASSLVGAGANVLTF.

This chain connects TRBV5-1 to TRBJ1-4; 9 bases map to TRBD1. The germline V gene encodes CDR1 SGHRS and CDR2 YFSETQ. Losses at the gene ends were 2 bases for V and 10 bases for J; bases not matched to a gene: 6. CDR3 length: 14 amino acids. DNA of the CDR3: TGCGCCAGCAGCTTAGGGACAGGGATCGGAAAACTGTTTTTT. Amino acids: CASSLGTGIGKLFF.

The chain has TRBV5-6 and TRBJ2-7; 10 bases fit TRBD2. J gave up 4 bases and V 5 bases, and 6 bases lay outside the gene matches. CDR1 SGHDT and CDR2 YYEEEE come from the germline V gene. This CDR3 has 14 amino acids. The CDR3, as DNA: TGTGCCAGCAGAACAGCGGGAGGGCCTTACGAGCAGTACTTC. As protein: CASRTAGGPYEQYF.

The gene calls are TRBV7-3 and TRBJ1-1; TRBD1 matches at 7 bases. The ends lost 0 bases at V and 0 bases at J; junction bases unmatched: 1. CDR3 length equals 15 residues. The germline V gene has CDR1 SGHTA and CDR2 FQGTGA. The CDR3 DNA is TGTGCCAGCAGCTTAACTGGGACAGTGAACACTGAAGCTTTCTTT. This gives the protein CASSLTGTVNTEAFF.

The V and J genes are TRBV6-5 and TRBJ1-2; D may be TRBD1 (6 bases). Germline lookup yields CDR1 MNHEY and CDR2 SVGAGI. The V end was cut by 6 bases, the J end by 12 bases, with 20 bases between. This CDR3 is built from 13 residues. CDR3 sequence: CASRLQGFPRDTF. As DNA, the CDR3 is TGTGCCAGCAGATTACAGGGTTTCCCGCGAGACACCTTC.

V is TRBV9 and J is TRBJ1-2; D might be TRBD1 (6 bases). The CDR3 sequence is 14 residues long. The germline V gene has CDR1 SGDLS and CDR2 YYNGEE. Trimming left V 4 bases short and J 2 bases short, with 12 bases between. This chain's CDR3 is CASSPRQVNYGYTF. In DNA, the CDR3 is TGTGCCAGCAGCCCCCGACAGGTCAACTATGGCTACACCTTC.

This chain connects TRBV5-6 to TRBJ1-5, with D possibly matching TRBD1 (5 bases). V dropped 3 bases and J dropped 6 bases, with 16 bases sitting between them. The CDR3 length is 15 residues. Germline V gives CDR1 SGHDT, CDR2 YYEEEE. The CDR3 nucleotides are TGTGCCAGCAGCTCCTTCGGGCAGGGTGGTCAGCCCCAGCATTTT. This gives the protein CASSSFGQGGQPQHF.

With regard to this clone: Because the CDR3's place on the DNA is in doubt, the DNA is left out and the CDR3 is given as listed by TCRdb. The chain links TRBV12-1 to TRBJ2-1; the table's TRBD2 call for D was not verified on the DNA. TRBV12-1 has pseudogene status. The CDR3 is made up of 17 amino acids, end residues included. Here the CDR3 reads CASSFASGTSGYNEQFF.

This clone was seen a handful of times. This chain joins TRBV7-9 and TRBJ2-3, with D possibly being TRBD1 (7 bases). Trimming took 5 bases from V and 3 from J, leaving 24 bases between them. The germline V gene has CDR1 SEHNR and CDR2 FQNEAQ (reference sequence). The CDR3 totals 18 residues. CDR3 nucleotides: TGTGCCAGCAGCACCACAGGGGACCGCGGCGGGGTTACAGATACGCAGTATTTT. Translated, it gives CASSTTGDRGGVTDTQYF.

V gene TRBV5-1 combines with J gene TRBJ1-1; 10 bases align to TRBD1. The V and J ends lost 0 bases and 7 bases, in that order; junction bases with no gene match: 3. Looked up from germline, CDR1 is SGHRS and CDR2 is YFSETQ. The CDR3 covers 14 residues. CDR3 region: CASSLGTGGNEAFF. The CDR3 DNA follows: TGCGCCAGCAGCTTGGGGACAGGGGGTAATGAAGCTTTCTTT.

The V and J genes are TRBV5-5 and TRBJ2-7; a possible D gene is TRBD2 (6 bases). The CDR3 has 16 amino acids. Deletions cut 1 base from V and 1 base from J, with 15 bases between. The germline V gene has CDR1 SGHKS and CDR2 YYEKEE (reference sequence). As DNA, the CDR3 is TGTGCCAGCAGCTTGCTCTTTGCTAGCGCTTCCTACGAGCAGTACTTC. This translates into CASSLLFASASYEQYF.

This chain joins TRBV5-1 and TRBJ2-1; 10 nucleotides align to TRBD2. The germline CDR1 and CDR2 sequences are SGHRS and YFSETQ. The CDR3 loop spans 14 amino acids. The J segment lost 8 bases and the V segment lost 0 bases, leaving 2 bases of the junction unmatched. CDR3 DNA: TGCGCCAGCAGCTTGGGGACTAGCGGAGATGAGCAGTTCTTC. Its protein is CASSLGTSGDEQFF. The full variable domain, its missing parts supplied by reference TRBV5-1 and TRBJ2-1, is KAGVTQTPRYLIKTRGQQVTLSCSPISGHRSVSWYQQTPGQGLQFLFEYFSETQRNKGNFPGRFSGRQFSNSRSEMNVSTLELGDSALYLCASSLGTSGDEQFFGPGTRLTVL.

This sequence joins TRBV2 and TRBJ2-4; D remains ambiguous. The CDR3 consists of 16 residues. Trimming removed 7 bases at V and 1 base at J, with 17 bases between. Germline V gene sequence: CDR1 SNHLY, CDR2 FYNNEI. The DNA for the CDR3 is TGTGCCAGCATCGGTTACTCCATGTCGGCCAAAAACATTCAGTACTTC. Amino acid sequence: CASIGYSMSAKNIQYF.

The chain employs TRBV6-6 and TRBJ2-3, with D maybe TRBD2 (7 bases). The CDR3 runs to 13 residues. Per germline, CDR1 MNHNY and CDR2 SVGAGI (reference sequence). V shed 7 bases and J shed 2 bases, with 10 bases lying between them. CDR3 sequence reads: CASTGGFTDTQYF. The CDR3 DNA sequence: TGTGCCAGCACGGGGGGCTTCACAGATACGCAGTATTTT.

The sample holds a few counts of this clone. The rearrangement uses TRBV5-1 and TRBJ2-7; 14 bases are a match to TRBD2. V was clipped by 3 bases and J by 5 bases; unmatched bases: 10. This CDR3 has 17 residues. Germline lookup yields CDR1 SGHRS and CDR2 YFSETQ. CDR3 protein: CASSSGGLAGGVDEQYF. DNA of the CDR3: TGCGCCAGCAGCTCCGGTGGACTAGCGGGAGGAGTCGACGAGCAGTACTTC.

The chain carries TRBV5-1 and TRBJ2-7; TRBD2 matches at 12 bases. Germline CDR1 is SGHRS and CDR2 is YFSETQ. The CDR3 has 16 amino acids. J lost 5 bases, V lost 3 bases, and 9 bases had no gene match. DNA for the CDR3: TGCGCCAGCAGCTCCGTTCTAGCGGGAGGGGCCGACGAGCAGTACTTC. Translation: CASSSVLAGGADEQYF.

The V gene is TRBV7-2, the J gene TRBJ2-7; TRBD2 is a possible D gene (6 bases). Trimming removed 1 base at V and 2 bases at J, with 12 bases between. Per the germline V gene, CDR1 is SGHTA and CDR2 is FQGNSA. CDR3 size: 15 residues. The CDR3 DNA reads as TGTGCCAGCAGCTTAGTATCACTAGCCCCCTACGAGCAGTACTTC. It encodes CASSLVSLAPYEQYF.

The chain joins TRBV19 to TRBJ2-7, with 13 bases lining up with TRBD2. The CDR3 is made up of 15 amino acids. After removal of 4 bases from V and 3 bases from J, the junction contained 3 bases not matched to a gene. From germline, CDR1 is LNHDA and CDR2 SQIVND (reference sequence). CDR3 DNA: TGTGCCAGTAGTACTCGACTAGCGGGAGGCTACGAGCAGTACTTC. Residues: CASSTRLAGGYEQYF.

V and J are TRBV28 and TRBJ2-7; D uncertain. The germline gives CDR1 MDHEN, CDR2 SYDVKM. Trimming cost V 3 bases and J 7 bases, with 16 bases left between them. The CDR3 has 14 residues. CDR3 bases: TGTGCCAGCAGTTTCGACGGCGGTTCCCCTGAGCAGTACTTC. The encoded protein is CASSFDGGSPEQYF.

J is TRBJ2-7 and V is TRBV5-1; 10 bases are shared with TRBD2. This CDR3 spans 15 amino acids. J was trimmed by 6 bases and V by 4 bases; bases with no gene match: 10. Germline values: CDR1 SGHRS, CDR2 YFSETQ. The CDR3 protein is CASSDGTSGNTEQYF. DNA for the CDR3: TGCGCCAGCAGCGACGGAACTAGCGGGAATACCGAGCAGTACTTC.

The chain has TRBV24-1 and TRBJ2-5; tentatively, D is TRBD1 (6 bases). The V end lost 4 bases, the J end lost 1 base, and 12 bases lay between the germline ends. CDR1 and CDR2 (germline): KGHDR, SFDVKD. The length of the CDR3 is 15 residues. CDR3 amino acids: CATSELGAPQETQYF. The CDR3 nucleotides are TGTGCCACCAGTGAATTGGGGGCGCCCCAAGAGACCCAGTACTTC.

The V gene is TRBV9, the J gene TRBJ2-7; 11 bases align to TRBD2. Germline trimming cut 3 bases from V and 1 base from J; bases unmatched to any gene: 6. This CDR3 spans 16 amino acids. Germline V gene data show CDR1 as SGDLS and CDR2 as YYNGEE. The CDR3 DNA reads as TGTGCCAGCAGCGCCACCGGGACTAGCGGATCCTACGAGCAGTACTTC. It yields the protein CASSATGTSGSYEQYF. Based on the CDR3 plus reference TRBV9 and TRBJ2-7, the full variable domain is DSGVTQTPKHLITATGQRVTLRCSPRSGDLSVYWYQQSLDQGLQFLIQYYNGEERAKGNILERFSAQQFPDLHSELNLSSLELGDSALYFCASSATGTSGSYEQYFGPGTRLTVT.

The chain couples TRBV7-9 to TRBJ2-7, with TRBD2 identical over 7 bases. The V gene's germline CDR1 is SEHNR and CDR2 FQNEAQ (reference sequence). Trimming at V came to 0 bases and at J to 0 bases, leaving 5 bases not matched to a gene. CDR3 size: 16 residues. The CDR3 region has the DNA TGTGCCAGCAGCTTAGCGATGGGGAGGGTCTCCTACGAGCAGTACTTC. This sequence encodes CASSLAMGRVSYEQYF.